This T cell receptor (beta chain) was identified during a study of T cells after posttransplantation cyclophosphamide. Whole-study results and caveats: TRB overlap between skin or GI tissue T cells and blood was limited. Later blood repertoires were often dominated by clones from the donor CD8+ memory compartment.

The ends were cut back, 4 bases at V and 4 bases at J, with 11 bases in the middle. CDR3 length: 14 residues. Germline CDR1 and CDR2: SGHTA and FQGNSA. Only in-frame clones appear in the TCRdb table, and some are missing; sequencing was by immunoSEQ multiplex PCR. The table has tens of thousands of clones, about 86% seen once. Concerning this clone: Antigen specificity is unknown.

This clonotype was obtained from a man younger than 45 with a blood cancer, CMV-positive, and with a related stem cell donor. Specimen: PBMCs. This rearrangement joins TRBV7-2 to TRBJ2-1; maybe TRBD2 (5 bases). The CDR3 reads CASSSLAVYNEQFF. The CDR3 nucleotides read TGTGCCAGCAGCTCCCTAGCAGTATACAATGAGCAGTTCTTC.